These 11 T cell receptor beta chains share one sample of origin, sequenced in a study of blood T cell repertoires in COVID-19 (dated by TCRdb to the early 2020s). Libraries were built with the immunoSEQ multiplex PCR assay. TCRdb obtained this table from immuneACCESS and retained in-frame rearrangements with V and J assigned. These tables miss some clones; where compared with another copy, unresolved V genes account for less than half of the shortfall, and the remainder is unexplained. The sample table lists around 140,000 clones, roughly 84% of them with a count of one. Of the sample, 4% is held by the ten largest clones. Sequences were obtained from peripheral blood. These receptors all stem from a woman aged 55-70 years with acute or convalescent COVID-19.

This chain joins TRBV3-1 (or the pseudogene TRBV3-2) and TRBJ1-2, with D possibly matching TRBD1 (5 bases). The germline V gene encodes CDR1 LGHDT and CDR2 YNNKEL (reference sequence). This CDR3 spans 16 amino acids. V was clipped by 0 bases and J by 1 base, with 12 bases between them. CDR3 bases: TGTGCCAGCAGCCAAGAGGGCCCAGGGTTTAACTATGGCTACACCTTC. As protein: CASSQEGPGFNYGYTF.

The rearrangement uses TRBV9 and TRBJ2-1; 16 bases match TRBD2. CDR1 is SGDLS, CDR2 YYNGEE, per germline. This CDR3 has 18 amino acids. Germline trimming cut 5 bases from V and 7 bases from J; bases unmatched to any gene: 12. CDR3 residues: CASSTSPGLAGGPNEQFF. The CDR3 DNA reads as TGTGCCAGCAGTACCTCTCCGGGACTAGCGGGAGGGCCTAATGAGCAGTTCTTC.

The CDR3 here is CASRKAGGGNEQYF. Here the CDR3 DNA reads TGTGCCAGCAGAAAAGCGGGAGGAGGCAACGAGCAGTACTTC. The V call is TRBV28, the J call TRBJ2-7; TRBD2 agrees at 9 bases. Germline CDR1 reads MDHEN; CDR2 reads SYDVKM. The CDR3 is 14 residues long. The trim removed 6 bases at V and 5 bases at J, leaving 8 bases unmatched.

This clone was recorded once. The chain carries TRBV7-9 and TRBJ2-1, with 10 positions matching TRBD2. The CDR3 has 15 residues. Germline V gives CDR1 SEHNR, CDR2 FQNEAQ (reference sequence). Germline trimming cut 3 bases from V and 7 bases from J; bases unmatched to any gene: 6. As DNA, the CDR3 is TGTGCCAGCAGCTTTCTAGCGGGAGAGCGGAATGAGCAGTTCTTC. Protein sequence: CASSFLAGERNEQFF.

This clone showed up just a few times. J is TRBJ2-1 and V is TRBV29-1; a weak D match, TRBD2 (6 bases). This CDR3 has 16 amino acids. The V gene's germline CDR1 is SQVTM and CDR2 ANQGSEA. Deletions cut 3 bases from V and 8 bases from J, with 23 bases between. CDR3: CSVERPIGTPRDEQFF. The CDR3 DNA reads as TGCAGCGTTGAGAGGCCAATCGGGACTCCCAGGGATGAGCAGTTCTTC.

The chain couples TRBV5-1 to TRBJ2-1, with D unresolved. Trimming took off 3 bases at V and 0 bases at J, with 4 bases between the two ends. The CDR3 runs to 13 residues. Germline V gives CDR1 SGHRS, CDR2 YFSETQ. Here the CDR3 reads CASSSSSYNEQFF. CDR3 coding DNA: TGCGCCAGCAGCTCTAGCTCCTACAATGAGCAGTTCTTC.

This clone turned up a few times. V usage is TRBV7-9 and J usage is TRBJ2-7, with no clear D. Trimming pared 5 bases from V and 6 bases from J, leaving 14 bases between. This CDR3 spans 13 amino acids. Germline CDR1 reads SEHNR; CDR2 reads FQNEAQ (reference sequence). CDR3 sequence reads: CASSATQAAEQYF. As DNA, the CDR3 is TGTGCCAGCAGCGCGACTCAAGCCGCCGAGCAGTACTTC. Using reference TRBV7-9 and TRBJ2-7 for the parts outside the CDR3, the full variable domain is DTGVSQNPRHKITKRGQNVTFRCDPISEHNRLYWYRQTLGQGPEFLTYFQNEAQLEKSRLLSDRFSAERPKGSFSTLEIQRTEQGDSAMYLCASSATQAAEQYFGPGTRLTVT.

The chain employs TRBV11-2 and TRBJ2-7, with D possibly being TRBD2 (7 bases). The germline gives CDR1 SGHAT, CDR2 FQNNGV. V was cut by 7 bases and J by 7 bases, with 14 bases left in between. CDR3 size: 12 residues. In nucleotides, the CDR3 is TGTGCCAGCACCATCGGGGGGCAGGAGCAGTACTTC. This sequence encodes CASTIGGQEQYF.

Only one count was recorded for this clone. The chain has TRBV30 and TRBJ1-2, with TRBD1 as a possible D gene (5 bases). Germline loops: CDR1 GTSNPN, CDR2 SVGIG (reference sequence). The length of the CDR3 is 11 residues. The ends were cut back, 3 bases at V and 8 bases at J, with 10 bases in the middle. CDR3 residues: CAWRGGLGYTF. In DNA form, the CDR3 reads TGTGCCTGGAGGGGGGGTTTAGGCTACACCTTC. Full variable domain (rest looked up from reference TRBV30 and TRBJ1-2): SQTIHQWPATLVQPVGSPLSLECTVEGTSNPNLYWYRQAAGRGLQLLFYSVGIGQISSEVPQNLSASRPQDRQFILSSKKLLLSDSGFYLCAWRGGLGYTFGSGTRLTVV.

V usage is TRBV14 and J usage is TRBJ2-5; a weak D match, TRBD2 (6 bases). This CDR3 is built from 16 residues. Looked up from germline, CDR1 is SGHDN and CDR2 is FVKESK. The V end was cut by 0 bases, the J end by 4 bases, with 15 bases between. CDR3 nucleotides: TGTGCCAGCAGCCAAGATTACGGGAGTCTGGTAGAGACCCAGTACTTC. This encodes CASSQDYGSLVETQYF.

The chain uses TRBV7-3 and TRBJ2-3; 7 bases map to TRBD2. Germline V gives CDR1 SGHTA, CDR2 FQGTGA. The CDR3 has 16 residues. V shed 5 bases and J 1 base; nucleotides not matched to a gene: 9. CDR3 loop: CASSPRGGWGTDTQYF. CDR3 DNA sequence: TGTGCCAGCAGCCCAAGGGGAGGGTGGGGCACAGATACGCAGTATTTT.